Listed below are T cell receptor beta chains from one sample, sequenced in a study of patients and donors after allogeneic stem cell transplantation. TCRdb re-called the RT-PCR reads with MiXCR, one entry per CDR3 protein. Among 200,000 to 250,000 distinct CDR3 sequences listed, roughly 15% were seen once. Sequenced: blood, either unsorted or a sorted T cell fraction (not recorded which). Receptors were obtained from a human donor who was either an allogeneic HSCT recipient or a stem cell or donor lymphocyte infusion donor (not recorded which). It is not recorded whose cells these are; they may come from a transplant donor. The CDR3 runs from the conserved cysteine through the conserved F or W. The order of the fields is CDR3 protein, CDR3 DNA, V gene, D gene, clone size, J gene. D genes are given only for firm matches. Clone size is shown for a subset of rows, as once, few, many or a class of expanded clone.

CDR3 protein: CASSVGSSYNSPLHF
CDR3 DNA: TGTGCCAGCAGTGTGGGCAGCTCCTATAATTCACCCCTCCACTTT
V gene: TRBV2
D gene: NA
clone size: many
J gene: TRBJ1-6

CDR3 protein: CASSPTTGTGDGYTF
CDR3 DNA: TGTGCCAGCAGTCCCACAACCGGGACAGGGGATGGCTACACCTTC
V gene: TRBV12-3/TRBV12-4
D gene: TRBD1
clone size: many
J gene: TRBJ1-2

CDR3 protein: CASRQGDSTGELFF
CDR3 DNA: TGTGCCAGCAGACAGGGTGATAGCACCGGGGAGCTGTTTTTT
V gene: TRBV12-3/TRBV12-4
D gene: NA
clone size: many
J gene: TRBJ2-2

CDR3 protein: CASSSGTSGGAYETQYF
CDR3 DNA: TGTGCCAGCAGCTCCGGGACTAGCGGGGGGGCCTACGAGACCCAGTACTTC
V gene: TRBV11-2
D gene: TRBD2
clone size: few
J gene: TRBJ2-5

CDR3 protein: CASSLRRGRDTEAFF
CDR3 DNA: TGTGCCAGCAGCTTAAGAAGGGGGCGGGACACTGAAGCTTTCTTT
V gene: TRBV7-3
D gene: TRBD1
clone size: many
J gene: TRBJ1-1

CDR3 protein: CASSLLGTANTEAFF
CDR3 DNA: TGTGCCAGCAGCCTCCTCGGGACAGCGAACACTGAAGCTTTCTTT
V gene: TRBV14
D gene: TRBD1
clone size: many
J gene: TRBJ1-1

CDR3 protein: CASSLAGRVDTEAFF
CDR3 DNA: TGCGCCAGCAGCTTGGCCGGCAGGGTGGACACTGAAGCTTTCTTT
V gene: TRBV5-1
D gene: NA
clone size: NA
J gene: TRBJ1-1

CDR3 protein: CASSYSPGTGLNYGYTF
CDR3 DNA: TGTGCCAGCAGTTACTCGCCCGGGACAGGCTTAAACTATGGCTACACCTTC
V gene: TRBV6-5
D gene: TRBD1
clone size: few
J gene: TRBJ1-2

CDR3 protein: CASSGRGGPSEQFF
CDR3 DNA: TGTGCCAGCAGCGGGCGGGGGGGTCCTAGTGAGCAGTTCTTC
V gene: TRBV6-1
D gene: TRBD2
clone size: NA
J gene: TRBJ2-1

CDR3 protein: CASSWGGGNQPQHF
CDR3 DNA: TGTGCCAGCAGCTGGGGGGGTGGCAATCAGCCCCAGCATTTT
V gene: TRBV6-2/TRBV6-3
D gene: NA
clone size: few
J gene: TRBJ1-5

CDR3 protein: CSAILLAGETQYF
CDR3 DNA: TGCAGTGCTATTTTACTAGCTGGGGAGACCCAGTACTTC
V gene: TRBV20-1
D gene: NA
clone size: NA
J gene: TRBJ2-5

CDR3 protein: CASSLVSSRGRSTDTQYF
CDR3 DNA: TGTGCCAGCAGCTTAGTATCATCGCGGGGTCGGAGCACAGATACGCAGTATTTT
V gene: TRBV11-2
D gene: NA
clone size: NA
J gene: TRBJ2-3

CDR3 protein: CASSSLRDTEAFF
CDR3 DNA: TGTGCCAGCTCATCCCTCCGCGACACTGAAGCTTTCTTT
V gene: TRBV18
D gene: NA
clone size: NA
J gene: TRBJ1-1

CDR3 protein: CSAQRGGRETQYF
CDR3 DNA: TGCAGTGCCCAGCGGGGGGGCCGGGAGACCCAGTACTTC
V gene: TRBV20-1
D gene: TRBD2
clone size: few
J gene: TRBJ2-5

CDR3 protein: CASAGPREQYF
CDR3 DNA: TGTGCCAGCGCGGGACCACGCGAGCAGTACTTC
V gene: TRBV11-3
D gene: NA
clone size: NA
J gene: TRBJ2-7

CDR3 protein: CASSRRLAGGTGELFF
CDR3 DNA: TGTGCCAGCAGCCGCCGACTAGCGGGAGGGACCGGGGAGCTGTTTTTT
V gene: TRBV14
D gene: TRBD2
clone size: few
J gene: TRBJ2-2

CDR3 protein: CSARDFPTNQPQHF
CDR3 DNA: TGCAGTGCTAGAGATTTCCCGACCAATCAGCCCCAGCATTTT
V gene: TRBV20-1
D gene: NA
clone size: NA
J gene: TRBJ1-5

CDR3 protein: CATHLEGLAAAEQFF
CDR3 DNA: TGTGCCACCCACCTGGAGGGCCTAGCGGCCGCCGAGCAGTTCTTC
V gene: TRBV2
D gene: TRBD2
clone size: NA
J gene: TRBJ2-1

CDR3 protein: CASSLVTAGETQYF
CDR3 DNA: TGTGCCAGCAGCTTGGTTACGGCGGGGGAGACCCAGTACTTC
V gene: TRBV5-4
D gene: NA
clone size: NA
J gene: TRBJ2-5

CDR3 protein: CASSDRAYRAQDTQYF
CDR3 DNA: TGTGCCAGCAGTGATAGGGCGTATCGAGCCCAAGATACGCAGTATTTT
V gene: TRBV2
D gene: NA
clone size: few
J gene: TRBJ2-3

CDR3 protein: CASSLYRGVNTEAFF
CDR3 DNA: TGCGCCAGCAGCTTGTACAGGGGCGTAAACACTGAAGCTTTCTTT
V gene: TRBV5-1
D gene: TRBD1
clone size: NA
J gene: TRBJ1-1

CDR3 protein: CSAPRAFNEQFF
CDR3 DNA: TGCAGTGCTCCGAGGGCCTTCAATGAGCAGTTCTTC
V gene: TRBV20-1
D gene: NA
clone size: NA
J gene: TRBJ2-1

CDR3 protein: CASSLRLAERTEQYF
CDR3 DNA: TGTGCCAGCAGCCTAAGACTAGCGGAGAGAACCGAGCAGTACTTC
V gene: TRBV11-3
D gene: TRBD2
clone size: few
J gene: TRBJ2-7

CDR3 protein: CSALWDRGLKDTQYF
CDR3 DNA: TGCAGTGCTCTGTGGGACAGGGGGCTTAAAGATACGCAGTATTTT
V gene: TRBV20-1
D gene: TRBD1
clone size: NA
J gene: TRBJ2-3

CDR3 protein: CASSLDDEQYF
CDR3 DNA: TGTGCCAGCAGCCTGGACGACGAGCAGTACTTC
V gene: TRBV5-6
D gene: NA
clone size: NA
J gene: TRBJ2-7

CDR3 protein: CSVESDYEQYF
CDR3 DNA: TGCAGTGTCGAGTCGGACTACGAGCAGTACTTC
V gene: TRBV20-1
D gene: NA
clone size: NA
J gene: TRBJ2-7

CDR3 protein: CASIGIDLFYEQYF
CDR3 DNA: TGTGCCAGCATCGGGATTGATCTGTTCTACGAGCAGTACTTC
V gene: TRBV13
D gene: NA
clone size: few
J gene: TRBJ2-7

CDR3 protein: CATSREHNSNQPQHF
CDR3 DNA: TGTGCCACCAGCAGAGAACACAATAGCAATCAGCCCCAGCATTTT
V gene: TRBV15
D gene: NA
clone size: NA
J gene: TRBJ1-5

CDR3 protein: CASSLASMGEKLFF
CDR3 DNA: TGTGCCAGCAGCTTAGCCAGTATGGGGGAAAAACTGTTTTTT
V gene: TRBV7-9
D gene: NA
clone size: many
J gene: TRBJ1-4

CDR3 protein: CASSLDRVEDTQYF
CDR3 DNA: TGTGCCAGCTCACTCGACAGGGTTGAAGATACGCAGTATTTT
V gene: TRBV18
D gene: TRBD1
clone size: many
J gene: TRBJ2-3

CDR3 protein: CASSLNRFNYGYTF
CDR3 DNA: TGTGCCAGCAGCTTGAACAGGTTTAACTATGGCTACACCTTC
V gene: TRBV7-2
D gene: NA
clone size: NA
J gene: TRBJ1-2

CDR3 protein: CASSPTTGNTGELFF
CDR3 DNA: TGTGCCAGCAGCCCCACGACAGGGAACACCGGGGAGCTGTTTTTT
V gene: TRBV9
D gene: NA
clone size: NA
J gene: TRBJ2-2

CDR3 protein: CASSEAGQPQHF
CDR3 DNA: TGTGCCAGCAGTGAAGCAGGGCAGCCCCAGCATTTT
V gene: TRBV6-1
D gene: NA
clone size: NA
J gene: TRBJ1-5

CDR3 protein: CASSPRGARNADGYTF
CDR3 DNA: TGTGCCAGCAGCCCCCGTGGCGCGAGAAATGCGGATGGCTACACCTTC
V gene: TRBV3-1
D gene: NA
clone size: few
J gene: TRBJ1-2

CDR3 protein: CASSVDQGPKAFF
CDR3 DNA: TGTGCCAGCAGCGTAGACCAGGGACCTAAAGCTTTCTTT
V gene: TRBV9
D gene: NA
clone size: NA
J gene: TRBJ1-1

CDR3 protein: CASRGKSPTDTQYF
CDR3 DNA: TGTGCCAGCAGGGGAAAATCACCCACAGATACGCAGTATTTT
V gene: TRBV2
D gene: NA
clone size: many
J gene: TRBJ2-3

CDR3 protein: CASSVAPGQGDREQYF
CDR3 DNA: TGTGCCAGCAGCGTAGCCCCGGGACAGGGCGATCGGGAGCAGTACTTC
V gene: TRBV9
D gene: TRBD1
clone size: NA
J gene: TRBJ2-7

CDR3 protein: CASSPGQGVGEQYF
CDR3 DNA: TGCGCCAGCAGTCCGGGACAGGGGGTCGGGGAGCAGTACTTC
V gene: TRBV5-1
D gene: TRBD1
clone size: many
J gene: TRBJ2-7

CDR3 protein: CASSQDATGSYGYTF
CDR3 DNA: TGTGCCAGCAGCCAAGACGCGACAGGGAGCTATGGCTACACCTTC
V gene: TRBV4-2
D gene: TRBD1
clone size: many
J gene: TRBJ1-2

CDR3 protein: CASSRGQGAFF
CDR3 DNA: TGCGCCAGCAGCCGAGGACAGGGAGCTTTCTTT
V gene: TRBV4-1
D gene: TRBD1
clone size: few
J gene: TRBJ1-1

CDR3 protein: CASSPPGGRADTQYF
CDR3 DNA: TGTGCCAGCTCACCACCTGGCGGGAGGGCAGATACGCAGTATTTT
V gene: TRBV18
D gene: TRBD2
clone size: NA
J gene: TRBJ2-3

CDR3 protein: CASSFGLGFPYEQYF
CDR3 DNA: TGTGCCAGCAGTTTCGGATTAGGGTTTCCCTACGAGCAGTACTTC
V gene: TRBV12-3/TRBV12-4
D gene: NA
clone size: NA
J gene: TRBJ2-7

CDR3 protein: CASSETGFQETQYF
CDR3 DNA: TGTGCCAGCAGTGAAACGGGTTTCCAAGAGACCCAGTACTTC
V gene: TRBV25-1
D gene: NA
clone size: NA
J gene: TRBJ2-5

CDR3 protein: CSVDGYQETQYF
CDR3 DNA: TGCAGTGTCGACGGTTATCAAGAGACCCAGTACTTC
V gene: TRBV20-1
D gene: NA
clone size: few
J gene: TRBJ2-5

CDR3 protein: CSAPETGSAYGYTF
CDR3 DNA: TGCAGTGCCCCAGAGACAGGGTCGGCCTATGGCTACACCTTC
V gene: TRBV20-1
D gene: TRBD1
clone size: NA
J gene: TRBJ1-2

CDR3 protein: CASSRGVRADEQFF
CDR3 DNA: TGTGCCAGCAGCCGGGGTGTCAGGGCCGATGAGCAGTTCTTC
V gene: TRBV7-3
D gene: NA
clone size: NA
J gene: TRBJ2-1

CDR3 protein: CASSKTRTGFEDTQYF
CDR3 DNA: TGTGCCAGCAGTAAGACCCGGACAGGGTTCGAAGATACGCAGTATTTT
V gene: TRBV6-1
D gene: TRBD1
clone size: few
J gene: TRBJ2-3

CDR3 protein: CASSLNEQFF
CDR3 DNA: TGTGCCAGCTCCCTCAATGAGCAGTTCTTC
V gene: TRBV28
D gene: NA
clone size: many
J gene: TRBJ2-1

CDR3 protein: CASAGSGQETQYF
CDR3 DNA: TGTGCCAGTGCAGGGTCGGGACAAGAGACCCAGTACTTC
V gene: TRBV19
D gene: NA
clone size: few
J gene: TRBJ2-5

CDR3 protein: CSVVSGGITGELFF
CDR3 DNA: TGCAGCGTTGTTTCAGGGGGCATTACCGGGGAGCTGTTTTTT
V gene: TRBV29-1
D gene: TRBD1
clone size: NA
J gene: TRBJ2-2

CDR3 protein: CASSLAGSPGAGELFF
CDR3 DNA: TGTGCCAGCAGCTTAGCTGGTAGCCCCGGTGCCGGGGAGCTGTTTTTT
V gene: TRBV7-8
D gene: NA
clone size: few
J gene: TRBJ2-2

CDR3 protein: CASSLDGRGSGYTF
CDR3 DNA: TGTGCCAGCAGCTTGGATGGCAGGGGTTCTGGCTACACCTTC
V gene: TRBV5-5
D gene: NA
clone size: NA
J gene: TRBJ1-2

CDR3 protein: CSAEDLGVGEKLFF
CDR3 DNA: TGCAGTGCTGAAGATCTGGGGGTTGGGGAAAAACTGTTTTTT
V gene: TRBV20-1
D gene: NA
clone size: NA
J gene: TRBJ1-4

CDR3 protein: CASSVRTGGGYTF
CDR3 DNA: TGTGCCAGCAGCGTCCGGACAGGGGGAGGCTACACCTTC
V gene: TRBV9
D gene: TRBD1
clone size: many
J gene: TRBJ1-2

CDR3 protein: CSARDPHLYTDTQYF
CDR3 DNA: TGCAGTGCTAGAGATCCACACCTCTACACAGATACGCAGTATTTT
V gene: TRBV20-1
D gene: NA
clone size: NA
J gene: TRBJ2-3

CDR3 protein: CASGLDSWEGTGELFF
CDR3 DNA: TGTGCTAGTGGTTTGGACAGCTGGGAAGGCACCGGGGAGCTGTTTTTT
V gene: TRBV12-5
D gene: NA
clone size: few
J gene: TRBJ2-2

CDR3 protein: CASSLDRQRAETQYF
CDR3 DNA: TGTGCCAGCAGCTTAGATCGTCAGCGGGCAGAGACCCAGTACTTC
V gene: TRBV7-9
D gene: NA
clone size: NA
J gene: TRBJ2-5